The 4 T cell receptor beta chains in this list originate from one sample, sequenced in a study of T-cell reconstitution after alpha-beta-depleted transplantation in children. Unique molecular identifiers were incorporated when the TCRbeta library was constructed. Using its own MiXCR run on the PCR reads, TCRdb lists one record per CDR3 protein. Of about 290,000 distinct CDR3 sequences listed, around 10% were seen once; the top ten hold less than 8%. The sequenced sample was PBMCs, obtained before TCRalphabeta/CD19-depleted stem cell transplant. The receptors come from a boy in the first two years of life with acute myeloid leukemia, due to receive a stem cell transplant.

This clonotype occurred many times. V gene TRBV28 combines with J gene TRBJ2-5; 7 bases are shared with TRBD2. The germline V gene has CDR1 MDHEN and CDR2 SYDVKM. The ends lost 5 bases at V and 5 bases at J; junction bases unmatched: 8. This CDR3 spans 14 amino acids. CDR3 sequence reads: CASSPPWRGETQYF. The CDR3 region has the DNA TGTGCCAGCAGTCCGCCCTGGCGGGGGGAGACCCAGTACTTC. Combining the CDR3 with reference TRBV28 and TRBJ2-5 gives the whole variable domain DVKVTQSSRYLVKRTGEKVFLECVQDMDHENMFWYRQDPGLGLRLIYFSYDVKMKEKGDIPEGYSVSREKKERFSLILESASTNQTSMYLCASSPPWRGETQYFGPGTRLLVL.

This clonotype was recorded a few times. This sequence joins TRBV12-3 or TRBV12-4 and TRBJ1-5; D is unresolved. This CDR3 spans 15 amino acids. The V end lost 0 bases, the J end lost 0 bases, and 6 bases lay between the germline ends. DNA for the CDR3: TGTGCCAGCAGTTTAGCGCTGCTTAGCAATCAGCCCCAGCATTTT. Translating gives CASSLALLSNQPQHF.

This clonotype was recorded many times. The V gene is TRBV9, the J gene TRBJ2-7; maybe TRBD1 (6 bases). The CDR3 is 16 residues long. The V end lost 2 bases, the J end lost 3 bases, and 18 bases lay between the germline ends. In germline, CDR1 is SGDLS, CDR2 YYNGEE. CDR3 coding DNA: TGTGCCAGCAGCGTTTCGAGCAACGGGACAAGCTACGAGCAGTACTTC. This gives the protein CASSVSSNGTSYEQYF.

This clonotype was counted many times. This chain joins TRBV27 and TRBJ1-2, with 8 bases fitting TRBD1. The junction had 8 bases not matched to a gene; V was cut back by 5 bases and J by 6 bases. Germline loops: CDR1 MNHEY, CDR2 SMNVEV (reference sequence). The CDR3 length is 14 residues. This chain's CDR3 is CASSPRGRRNGYTF. In nucleotides, the CDR3 is TGTGCCAGCAGTCCCAGGGGGCGCAGGAATGGCTACACCTTC.